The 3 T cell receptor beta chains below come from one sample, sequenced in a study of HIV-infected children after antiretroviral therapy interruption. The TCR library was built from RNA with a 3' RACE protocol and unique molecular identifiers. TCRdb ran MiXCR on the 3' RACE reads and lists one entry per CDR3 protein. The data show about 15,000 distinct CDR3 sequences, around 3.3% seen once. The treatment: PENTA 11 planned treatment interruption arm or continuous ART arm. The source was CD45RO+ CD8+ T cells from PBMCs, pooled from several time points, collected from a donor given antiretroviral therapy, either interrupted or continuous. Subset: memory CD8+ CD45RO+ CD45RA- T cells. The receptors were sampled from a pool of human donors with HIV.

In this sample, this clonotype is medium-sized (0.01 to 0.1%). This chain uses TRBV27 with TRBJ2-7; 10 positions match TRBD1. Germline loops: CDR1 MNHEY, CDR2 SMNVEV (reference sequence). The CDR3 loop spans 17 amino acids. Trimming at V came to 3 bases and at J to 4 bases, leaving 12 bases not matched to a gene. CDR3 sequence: CASSLSSIVGQGYEQYF. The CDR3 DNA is TGTGCCAGCAGTTTGTCATCGATTGTGGGACAGGGGTACGAGCAGTACTTC.

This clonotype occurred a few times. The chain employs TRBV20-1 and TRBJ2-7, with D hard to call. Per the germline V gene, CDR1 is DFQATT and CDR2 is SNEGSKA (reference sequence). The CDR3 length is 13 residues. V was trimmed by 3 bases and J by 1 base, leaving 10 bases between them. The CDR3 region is CSASSRTSYEQYF. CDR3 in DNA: TGCAGTGCTAGCTCCCGTACGTCCTACGAGCAGTACTTC.

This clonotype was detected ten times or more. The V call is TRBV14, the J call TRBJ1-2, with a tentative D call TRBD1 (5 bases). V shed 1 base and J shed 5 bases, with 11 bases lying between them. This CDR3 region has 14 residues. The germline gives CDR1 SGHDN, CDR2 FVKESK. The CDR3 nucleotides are TGTGCCAGCAGCCAAGGGGCCAGGGTTTATGGCTACACCTTC. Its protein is CASSQGARVYGYTF.